This TCR beta chain comes out of a study of neoadjuvant anti-PD-1 for oral cavity cancer. Most PBMC samples had roughly 0.45 ug input DNA in six replicates. Produced via immunoSEQ multiplex PCR; TCRdb's table is partial and in-frame only. Seen here are several thousand clones, under 85% observed once, and the top ten hold over 3%. Germline loops: CDR1 SGHTS, CDR2 YDEGEE. This CDR3 comprises 15 residues. Trimming stripped 1 base from V and 1 base from J, with 11 bases between. The sequence came from a person between 40 and 85 years old with oral cavity squamous cell carcinoma. The V gene is TRBV5-8, the J gene TRBJ2-5; a possible D gene is TRBD2 (6 bases). Specimen: PBMCs, collected before nivolumab (anti-PD-1) treatment. This CDR3 is CASSLYLGGQETQYF. For the CDR3, the DNA is TGTGCCAGCAGCTTGTATTTGGGGGGCCAAGAGACCCAGTACTTC. The full variable domain, in which reference TRBV5-8 and TRBJ2-5 provide the parts outside the CDR3, is EAGVTQSPTHLIKTRGQQATLRCSPISGHTSVYWYQQALGLGLQFLLWYDEGEERNRGNFPPRFSGRQFPNYSSELNVNALELEDSALYLCASSLYLGGQETQYFGPGTRLLVL.